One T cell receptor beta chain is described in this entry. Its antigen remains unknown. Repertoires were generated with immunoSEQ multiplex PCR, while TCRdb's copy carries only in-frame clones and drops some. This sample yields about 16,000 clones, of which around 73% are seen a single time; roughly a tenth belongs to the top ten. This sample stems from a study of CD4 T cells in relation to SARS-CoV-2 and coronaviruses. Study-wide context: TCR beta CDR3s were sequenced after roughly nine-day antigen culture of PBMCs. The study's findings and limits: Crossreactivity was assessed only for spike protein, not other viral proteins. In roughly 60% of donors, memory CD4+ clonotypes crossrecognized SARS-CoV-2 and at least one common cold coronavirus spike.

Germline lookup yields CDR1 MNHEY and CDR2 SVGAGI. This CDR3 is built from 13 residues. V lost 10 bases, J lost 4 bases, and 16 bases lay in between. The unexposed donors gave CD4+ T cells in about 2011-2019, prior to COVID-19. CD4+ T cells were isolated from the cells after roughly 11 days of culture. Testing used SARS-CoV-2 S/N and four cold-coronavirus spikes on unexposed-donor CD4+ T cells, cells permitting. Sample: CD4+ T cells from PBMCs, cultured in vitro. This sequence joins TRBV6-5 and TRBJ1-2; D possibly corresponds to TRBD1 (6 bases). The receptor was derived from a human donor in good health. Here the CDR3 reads CATSGQNTYGYTF. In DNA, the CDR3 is TGTGCCACTTCGGGACAAAATACCTATGGCTACACCTTC.